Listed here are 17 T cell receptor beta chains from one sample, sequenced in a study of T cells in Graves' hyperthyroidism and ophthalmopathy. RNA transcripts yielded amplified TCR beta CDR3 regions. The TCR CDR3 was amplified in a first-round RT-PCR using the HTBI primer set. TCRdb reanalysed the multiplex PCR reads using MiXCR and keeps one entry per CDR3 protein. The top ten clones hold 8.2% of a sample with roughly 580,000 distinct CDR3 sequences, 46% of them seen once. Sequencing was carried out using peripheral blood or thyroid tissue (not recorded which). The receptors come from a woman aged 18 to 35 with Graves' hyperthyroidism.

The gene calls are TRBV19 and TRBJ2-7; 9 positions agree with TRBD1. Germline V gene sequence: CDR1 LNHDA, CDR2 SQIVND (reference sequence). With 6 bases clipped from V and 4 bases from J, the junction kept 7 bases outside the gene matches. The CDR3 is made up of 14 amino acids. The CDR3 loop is CASSPGTGRYEQYF. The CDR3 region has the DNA TGTGCCAGTAGCCCCGGGACAGGGAGGTACGAGCAGTACTTC.

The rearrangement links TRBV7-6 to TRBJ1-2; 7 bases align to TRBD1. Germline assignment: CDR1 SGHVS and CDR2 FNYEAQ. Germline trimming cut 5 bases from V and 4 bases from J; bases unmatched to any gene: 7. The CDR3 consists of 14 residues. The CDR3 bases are TGTGCCAGCAGCCCCGACAGGGACTTCTATGGCTACACCTTC. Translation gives CASSPDRDFYGYTF.

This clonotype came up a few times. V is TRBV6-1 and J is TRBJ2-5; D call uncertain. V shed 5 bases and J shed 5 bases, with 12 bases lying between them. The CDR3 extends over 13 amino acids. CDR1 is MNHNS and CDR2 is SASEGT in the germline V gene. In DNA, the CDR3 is TGTGCCAGCAGTTACGAGACCCAGGAGACCCAGTACTTC. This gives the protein CASSYETQETQYF.

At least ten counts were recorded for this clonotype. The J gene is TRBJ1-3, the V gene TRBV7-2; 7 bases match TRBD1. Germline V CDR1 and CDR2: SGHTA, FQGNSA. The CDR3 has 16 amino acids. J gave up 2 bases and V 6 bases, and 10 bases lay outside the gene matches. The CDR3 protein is CASRLRSQGAGNTIYF. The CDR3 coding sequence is TGTGCCAGCAGACTAAGGTCCCAGGGGGCTGGAAACACCATATATTTT.

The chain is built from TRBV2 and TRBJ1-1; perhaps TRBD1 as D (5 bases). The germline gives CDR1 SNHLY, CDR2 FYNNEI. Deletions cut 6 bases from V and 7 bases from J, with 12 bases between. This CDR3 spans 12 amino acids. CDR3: CASSQSGDEAFF. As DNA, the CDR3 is TGTGCCAGCAGCCAATCGGGGGATGAAGCTTTCTTT.

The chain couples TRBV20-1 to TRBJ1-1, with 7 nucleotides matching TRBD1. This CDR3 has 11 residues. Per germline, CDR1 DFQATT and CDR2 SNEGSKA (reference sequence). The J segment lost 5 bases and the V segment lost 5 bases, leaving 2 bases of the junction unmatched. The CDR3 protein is CSAGDRTEAFF. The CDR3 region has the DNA TGCAGTGCTGGGGACAGAACTGAAGCTTTCTTT.

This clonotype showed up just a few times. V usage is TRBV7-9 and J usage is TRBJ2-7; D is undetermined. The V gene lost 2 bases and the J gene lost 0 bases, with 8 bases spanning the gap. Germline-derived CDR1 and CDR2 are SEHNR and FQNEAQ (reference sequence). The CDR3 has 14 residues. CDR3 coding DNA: TGTGCCAGCAGCTTAAATAAACCCTCCTACGAGCAGTACTTC. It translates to CASSLNKPSYEQYF.

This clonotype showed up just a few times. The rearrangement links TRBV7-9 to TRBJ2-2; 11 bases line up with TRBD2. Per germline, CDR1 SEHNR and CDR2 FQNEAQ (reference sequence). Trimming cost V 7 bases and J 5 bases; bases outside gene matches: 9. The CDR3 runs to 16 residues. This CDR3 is CASNEKASGRTGELFF. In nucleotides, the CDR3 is TGTGCCAGCAACGAGAAGGCTAGCGGGAGGACCGGGGAGCTGTTTTTT.

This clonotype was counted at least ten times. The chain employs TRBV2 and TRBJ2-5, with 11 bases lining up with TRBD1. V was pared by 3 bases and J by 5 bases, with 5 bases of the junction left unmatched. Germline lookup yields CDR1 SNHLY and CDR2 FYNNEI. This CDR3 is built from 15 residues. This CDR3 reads CASSEDRGLQETQYF. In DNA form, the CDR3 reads TGTGCCAGCAGTGAGGACAGGGGGCTTCAGGAGACCCAGTACTTC.

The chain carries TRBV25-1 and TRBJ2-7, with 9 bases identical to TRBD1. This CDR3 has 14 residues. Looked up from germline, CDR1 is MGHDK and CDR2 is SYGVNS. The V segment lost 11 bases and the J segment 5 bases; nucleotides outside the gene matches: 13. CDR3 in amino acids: CAWSAGTGFHEQYF. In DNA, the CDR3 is TGTGCCTGGAGTGCCGGGACAGGGTTTCACGAGCAGTACTTC.

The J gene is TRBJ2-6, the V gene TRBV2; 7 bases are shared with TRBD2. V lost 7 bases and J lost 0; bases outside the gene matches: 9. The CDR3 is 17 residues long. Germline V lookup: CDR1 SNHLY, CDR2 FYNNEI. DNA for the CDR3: TGTGCCAGCATAAGAAGCGGGGTGCCCTCTGGGGCCAACGTCCTGACTTTC. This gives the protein CASIRSGVPSGANVLTF.

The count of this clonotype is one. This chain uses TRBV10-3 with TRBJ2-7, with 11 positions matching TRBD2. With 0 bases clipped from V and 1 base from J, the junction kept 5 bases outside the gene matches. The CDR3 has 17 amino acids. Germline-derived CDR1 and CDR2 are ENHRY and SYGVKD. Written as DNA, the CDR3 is TGTGCCATCAGTGAGTCGTTAGGGACTAGCGGTTCCTACGAGCAGTACTTC. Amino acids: CAISESLGTSGSYEQYF.

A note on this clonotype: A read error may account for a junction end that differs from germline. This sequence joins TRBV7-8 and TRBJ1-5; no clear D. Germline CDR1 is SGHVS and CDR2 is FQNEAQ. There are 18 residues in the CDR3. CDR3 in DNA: TGCGCCAGCAGCCAAGAGGGTTTGGCCGCGAATAGCAATCAGCCCCAGCATTTT. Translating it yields CASSQEGLAANSNQPQHF.

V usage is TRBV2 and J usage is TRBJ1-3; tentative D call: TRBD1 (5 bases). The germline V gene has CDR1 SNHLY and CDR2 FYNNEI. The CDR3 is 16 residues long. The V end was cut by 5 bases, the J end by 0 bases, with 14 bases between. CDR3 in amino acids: CASSPVQQDSGNTIYF. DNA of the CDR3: TGTGCCAGCAGTCCGGTACAACAGGACTCTGGAAACACCATATATTTT.

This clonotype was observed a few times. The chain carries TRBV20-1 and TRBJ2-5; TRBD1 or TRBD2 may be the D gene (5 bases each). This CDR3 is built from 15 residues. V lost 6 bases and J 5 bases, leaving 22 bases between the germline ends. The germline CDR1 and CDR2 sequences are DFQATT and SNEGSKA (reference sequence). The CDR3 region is CSARIAAGARETQYF. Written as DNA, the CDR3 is TGCAGTGCCCGCATAGCTGCCGGGGCCAGGGAGACCCAGTACTTC.

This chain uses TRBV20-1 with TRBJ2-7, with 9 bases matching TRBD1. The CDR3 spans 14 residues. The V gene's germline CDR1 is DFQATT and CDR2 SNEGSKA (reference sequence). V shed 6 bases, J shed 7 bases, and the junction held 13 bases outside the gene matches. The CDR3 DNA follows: TGCAGTGCCCATCTCGGGACAGGGTTGGGGGAGCAGTACTTC. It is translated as CSAHLGTGLGEQYF.

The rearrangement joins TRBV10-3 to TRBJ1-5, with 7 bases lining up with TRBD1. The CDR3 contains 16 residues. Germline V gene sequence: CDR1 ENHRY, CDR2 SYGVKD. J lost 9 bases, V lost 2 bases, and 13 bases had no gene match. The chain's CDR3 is CAISEGGTDTRGPQHF. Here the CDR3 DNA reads TGTGCCATCAGTGAGGGGGGGACAGATACACGCGGGCCCCAGCATTTT.